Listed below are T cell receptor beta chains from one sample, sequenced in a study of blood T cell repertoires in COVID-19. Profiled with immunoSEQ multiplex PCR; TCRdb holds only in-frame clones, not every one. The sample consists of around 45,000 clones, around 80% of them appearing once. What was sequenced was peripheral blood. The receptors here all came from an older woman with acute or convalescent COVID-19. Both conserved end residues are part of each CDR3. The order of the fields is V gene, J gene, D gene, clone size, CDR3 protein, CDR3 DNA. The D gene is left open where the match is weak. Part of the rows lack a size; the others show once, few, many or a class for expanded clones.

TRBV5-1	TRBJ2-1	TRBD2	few	CASSLTSGNNEQFF	TGCGCCAGCAGCTTGACTAGCGGGAACAATGAGCAGTTCTTC
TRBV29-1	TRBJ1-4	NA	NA	CSVRLGWSNEKLFF	TGCAGCGTTAGGTTGGGCTGGTCTAATGAAAAACTGTTTTTT
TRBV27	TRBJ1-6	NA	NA	CASSLTGQRQGSSYNSPLHF	TGTGCCAGCAGTTTAACAGGACAGAGGCAGGGAAGCTCCTATAATTCACCCCTCCACTTT
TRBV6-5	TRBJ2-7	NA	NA	CASGPQGSYEQYF	TGTGCCAGCGGCCCCCAGGGTTCCTACGAGCAGTACTTC
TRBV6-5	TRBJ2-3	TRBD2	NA	CASRRQLASTDTQYF	TGTGCCAGCAGACGCCAACTAGCGTCCACAGATACGCAGTATTTT
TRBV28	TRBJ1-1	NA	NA	CASRPAGGGEAFF	TGTGCCAGCAGACCCGCGGGGGGTGGTGAAGCTTTCTTT
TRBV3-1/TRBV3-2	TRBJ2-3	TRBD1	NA	CASMTGGDTQYF	TGTGCCAGCATGACAGGGGGAGATACGCAGTATTTT
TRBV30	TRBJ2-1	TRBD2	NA	CAWSVEASGGFYNEQFF	TGTGCCTGGAGTGTGGAGGCTAGCGGGGGATTCTACAATGAGCAGTTCTTC
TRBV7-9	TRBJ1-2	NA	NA	CASSLAPGGAYGYTF	TGTGCCAGCAGCTTAGCGCCCGGGGGGGCTTATGGCTACACCTTC
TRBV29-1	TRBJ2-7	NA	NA	CSVDDGTYEQYF	TGCAGCGTGGACGACGGGACCTACGAGCAGTACTTC
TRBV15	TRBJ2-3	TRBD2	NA	CATSKRGSTDTQYF	TGTGCCACCAGCAAGCGGGGGAGCACAGATACGCAGTATTTT
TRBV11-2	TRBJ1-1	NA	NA	CASRSTEPLNTEAFF	TGTGCCAGCAGGTCGACAGAGCCTCTTAACACTGAAGCTTTCTTT
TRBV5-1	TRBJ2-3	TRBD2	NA	CASSPALAGTGTDTQYF	TGCGCCAGCAGCCCGGCACTAGCGGGTACCGGCACAGATACGCAGTATTTT
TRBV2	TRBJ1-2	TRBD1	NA	CASSVRTGYGYTF	TGTGCCAGCAGTGTGAGGACAGGATATGGCTACACCTTC
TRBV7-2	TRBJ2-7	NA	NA	CASSLFLGGSGGYEQYF	TGTGCCAGCAGCTTATTCCTTGGGGGGTCTGGCGGCTACGAGCAGTACTTC
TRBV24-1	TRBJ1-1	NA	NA	CATSDSTATHTEAFF	TGTGCCACCAGTGACTCGACAGCGACGCACACTGAAGCTTTCTTT
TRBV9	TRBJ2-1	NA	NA	CASSARALGRDEQFF	TGTGCCAGCAGCGCAAGGGCCCTGGGGAGAGATGAGCAGTTCTTC
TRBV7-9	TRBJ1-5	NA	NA	CASSVGGSNQPQHF	TGTGCCAGCAGCGTGGGGGGGAGCAATCAGCCCCAGCATTTT
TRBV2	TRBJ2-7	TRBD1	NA	CASSDGTGTYEQYF	TGTGCCAGCAGTGATGGGACAGGGACCTACGAGCAGTACTTC
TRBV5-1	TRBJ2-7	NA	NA	CASSGSTGIYEQYF	TGCGCCAGCAGCGGTAGTACAGGGATCTACGAGCAGTACTTC
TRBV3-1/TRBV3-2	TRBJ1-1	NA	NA	CASSQVMSLGAFF	TGTGCCAGCAGCCAAGTCATGTCCCTGGGCGCTTTCTTT
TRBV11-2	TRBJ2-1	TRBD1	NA	CASSSDRGTSEQFF	TGTGCCAGCAGCTCGGACAGGGGCACGTCTGAGCAGTTCTTC
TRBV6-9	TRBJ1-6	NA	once	CASSSSNSLHF	TGTGCCAGCAGTTCCAGTAATTCCCTCCACTTT
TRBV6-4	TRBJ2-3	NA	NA	CASSDSRGSDTQYF	TGTGCCAGCAGTGACTCGAGAGGATCCGATACGCAGTATTTT
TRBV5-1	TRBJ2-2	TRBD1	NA	CASSVLGTGNTGELFF	TGCGCCAGCAGCGTTCTCGGGACAGGGAACACCGGGGAGCTGTTTTTT
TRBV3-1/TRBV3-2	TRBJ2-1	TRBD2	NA	CASSQTEGSGLEQFF	TGTGCCAGCAGCCAAACTGAGGGTAGCGGGCTTGAGCAGTTCTTC
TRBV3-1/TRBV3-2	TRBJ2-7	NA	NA	CASTRQGASYEQYF	TGTGCCAGCACTCGCCAAGGGGCATCCTACGAGCAGTACTTC
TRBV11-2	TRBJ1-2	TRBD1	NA	CASSLETGGVGGYTF	TGTGCCAGCAGCTTAGAGACAGGGGGCGTGGGCGGCTACACCTTC
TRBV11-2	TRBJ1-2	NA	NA	CASSLTATNYGYTF	TGTGCCAGCAGCCTAACAGCTACTAACTATGGCTACACCTTC
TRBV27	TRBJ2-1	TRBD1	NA	CASSLSKGQGDSPYNEQFF	TGTGCCAGCAGTTTATCGAAGGGACAGGGGGATTCACCCTACAATGAGCAGTTCTTC
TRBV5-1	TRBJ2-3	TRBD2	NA	CASSLSLASPDTQYF	TGCGCCAGCAGCTTGTCACTAGCGAGCCCAGATACGCAGTATTTT
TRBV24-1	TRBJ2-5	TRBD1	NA	CATSDPTGQETQYF	TGTGCCACCAGTGACCCGACAGGGCAAGAGACCCAGTACTTC
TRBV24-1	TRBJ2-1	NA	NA	CATTRGSVDEQFF	TGTGCCACCACGAGGGGGTCGGTCGATGAGCAGTTCTTC
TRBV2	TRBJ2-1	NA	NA	CASGRTRSEQFF	TGTGCCAGCGGTCGAACTAGAAGTGAGCAGTTCTTC
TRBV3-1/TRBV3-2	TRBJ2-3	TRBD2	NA	CASSLRSRGGTDTQYF	TGTGCCAGCAGCCTCCGTTCGCGGGGGGGGACAGATACGCAGTATTTT
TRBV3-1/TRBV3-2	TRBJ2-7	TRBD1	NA	CASSQNRGNEQYF	TGTGCCAGCAGCCAAAACAGGGGAAACGAGCAGTACTTC
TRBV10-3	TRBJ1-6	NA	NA	CAISEGTGYNSPLHF	TGTGCCATCAGTGAGGGTACAGGGTACAATTCACCCCTCCACTTT
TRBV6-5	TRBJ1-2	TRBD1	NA	CASSTGTGAYGYTF	TGTGCCAGCTCCACCGGGACAGGGGCCTATGGCTACACCTTC
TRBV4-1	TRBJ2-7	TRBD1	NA	CASSQAPGQGFYEQYF	TGCGCCAGCAGCCAAGCCCCGGGACAGGGCTTCTACGAGCAGTACTTC
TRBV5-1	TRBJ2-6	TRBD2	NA	CASSAWTSPQSGANVLTF	TGCGCCAGCAGCGCGTGGACTAGTCCTCAGTCTGGGGCCAACGTCCTGACTTTC
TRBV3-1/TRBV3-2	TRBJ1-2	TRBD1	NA	CASSQERTGGGYTF	TGTGCCAGCAGCCAAGAGCGGACAGGGGGGGGCTACACCTTC
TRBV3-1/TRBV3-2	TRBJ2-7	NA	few	CASSHQGWLYF	TGTGCCAGCAGCCACCAGGGTTGGTTGTACTTC
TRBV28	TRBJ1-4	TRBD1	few	CASSSTGVKTNEKLFF	TGTGCCAGCAGTTCGACAGGGGTAAAAACTAATGAAAAACTGTTTTTT
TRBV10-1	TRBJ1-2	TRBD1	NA	CANLGQGGDYGYTF	TGCGCCAACCTGGGACAAGGGGGCGACTATGGCTACACCTTC
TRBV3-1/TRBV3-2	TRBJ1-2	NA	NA	CASSQGAGANYGYTF	TGTGCCAGCAGCCAAGGGGCGGGAGCTAACTATGGCTACACCTTC